This TCR beta chain emerged from a study of blood T cells in healthy people across ages (dated by TCRdb to the mid-2010s). As for the study more broadly: In model experiments, template switching captured about one uniquely barcoded TCR beta cDNA molecule for every two T cells. Using deep sequencing normalized with unique cDNA molecular identifiers, the study measured how TCR beta repertoire diversity changes with age. Donors were grouped into four age groups: young (average approximately 15 years), middle-aged (approximately 41), aged (about 60) and long-lived (less than 85). To avoid experimental bias, donors of different ages were randomly spread across the sequencing lanes. Using the same blood draw, the study looked at two additional independent replicas of 1 million unique cDNA reads for two donors, one aged 18 to 29 and the other aged 80 or older.

The roughly 39 donors, aged about 6 to 95 years, were systemically healthy Caucasian individuals from Russia. Each donor gave approximately 9.4 milliliters of peripheral blood, drawn into EDTA-treated Vacutainer tubes. PBMCs were isolated by Ficoll-Paque density-gradient centrifugation, with at least 7 million obtained per sample. Total RNA was extracted from PBMCs with Trizol reagent, with at least 6 micrograms obtained per sample. Naive CD45RAhigh/CD27high T cell percentages were measured by flow cytometry on a PBMC aliquot from every donor. Results and caveats for the whole study, not just this receptor: Observed TCR beta diversity per million T cells fell roughly linearly with age, and a significant reduction was already apparent by age around 36. Conclusive comparison of naive and antigen-experienced compartments was prevented by the profiling of bulk unsorted PBMCs. Estimates of total diversity from one million sequenced T cells were regarded as lower bounds and underestimates. The percentage of naive T cells measured by flow cytometry correlated strongly with observed TCR beta diversity. Compared with the aged group, more naive CD4+ T cells, fewer expanded clones and increased TCR diversity were shown by the long-lived group, suggesting age selection. Because donor CMV infection status was unknown, age-related changes in expanded clonotypes were potentially confounded.

The library was prepared using 5' RACE. Sequencing used an Illumina HiSeq 2500. A second roughly 7 to 11 cycle PCR used a sample-barcoded 5' primer and a J-beta primer mix. A template-switch 5' adaptor carrying 12 random nucleotides introduced a unique molecular identifier onto each TCR beta cDNA molecule. At least 2.5 million CDR3-containing paired-end reads were obtained from each sample. All of the RNA was converted into first-strand cDNA using the Mint cDNA synthesis kit, with a TRBC-specific oligonucleotide serving as the primer. All cDNA was treated with uracil-DNA glycosylase and then went through a first 18-cycle PCR with the universal primers M1SS and BC2_uni_R. On the authors' methods: Normalization of each sample was performed by random selection of 1 million high-quality reads, each carrying a distinct molecular identifier. Reads with shared molecular identifiers were discarded instead of being binned into consensus sequences. MiTCR, with a Q25 quality threshold and the strictest error-elimination algorithm, was used for CDR3 identification, clonotype clustering and error correction. A nonparametric unseen species model using Euler transformation provided a lower-bound estimate of total TCR beta diversity. TCRdb reanalyzed the raw reads on its own, using fastp at Q25 for trimming and MiXCR for clone calling, and kept in-frame beta chains. Entries are consolidated by CDR3 protein sequence, retaining the most common genes and DNA. TCRdb's processing, not the study's, gives the V and J calls here. The sample includes 650,000 to 900,000 distinct CDR3 sequences, with 62% observed a single time. The ten largest clones capture about 30% of the sample.

A word on this clonotype: Its antigen remains undetermined. One end of the junction does not line up with germline, which may come from a read error.

The germline V gene provides CDR1 MNHEY and CDR2 SVGAGI. The CDR3 holds 11 amino acids from the cysteine to the phenylalanine. The entry retains the CDR3 DNA only, 33 bases that are in frame from base 1. The rearranged segments are TRBV6-5 and TRBJ2-5; no D gene call is confident. The source is a man aged 30-40 years in good health. The sequencing sample was made of blood. Read as DNA, the sequence is TGTGCCAGCGCTACCCAAGGGACCCAGTACTTC. It specifies CASATQGTQYF.